What follows are 14 T cell receptor beta chains derived from one specimen sequenced in a study of blood T cell repertoires in COVID-19. This table comes from immunoSEQ multiplex PCR, and its TCRdb copy is limited to in-frame clones, with some not included. The sample includes tens of thousands of clones, roughly 80% of them seen just once. The sequenced sample was peripheral blood. Source of these receptors: a man aged 60 to 75 with COVID-19, enrolled during active disease.

This clone was seen only once. The chain employs TRBV11-2 and TRBJ2-5; 8 nucleotides align to TRBD2. The V gene end was trimmed by 4 bases and the J gene end by 4 bases; junction bases not matched to a gene: 17. Germline-derived CDR1 and CDR2 are SGHAT and FQNNGV. This CDR3 contains 18 residues. CDR3: CASSSPPGRGGVRETQYF. In DNA form, the CDR3 reads TGTGCCAGCAGCTCCCCACCAGGTCGGGGGGGGGTTCGAGAGACCCAGTACTTC. The full variable domain, in which reference TRBV11-2 and TRBJ2-5 provide the parts outside the CDR3, is EAGVAQSPRYKIIEKRQSVAFWCNPISGHATLYWYQQILGQGPKLLIQFQNNGVVDDSQLPKDRFSAERLKGVDSTLKIQPAKLEDSAVYLCASSSPPGRGGVRETQYFGPGTRLLVL.

V is TRBV9 and J is TRBJ2-3, with 7 bases lining up with TRBD2. CDR1 SGDLS and CDR2 YYNGEE come from the germline V gene. The CDR3 is made up of 14 amino acids. J was trimmed by 5 bases and V by 3 bases; bases with no gene match: 6. The CDR3 DNA sequence: TGTGCCAGCAGCGCAAGCGGGATCGGAGATACGCAGTATTTT. Its translation is CASSASGIGDTQYF.

The chain has TRBV15 and TRBJ2-3; TRBD2 might be the D (7 bases). V dropped 0 bases and J dropped 7 bases, with 17 bases sitting between them. Germline V gene lookup returns CDR1 LNHNV and CDR2 YYDKDF (reference sequence). The CDR3 consists of 16 residues. For the CDR3, the DNA is TGTGCCACCAGCAGAGATCGGGGGGCCTCCCCCCATACGCAGTATTTT. Translating gives CATSRDRGASPHTQYF.

The rearrangement links TRBV11-2 to TRBJ2-7, with a possible D match to TRBD2 (5 bases). This CDR3 contains 16 residues. The germline gives CDR1 SGHAT, CDR2 FQNNGV. V lost 5 bases and J 5 bases, leaving 22 bases between the germline ends. The CDR3 coding sequence is TGTGCCAGCAGCCCGCCCGTCCGGGATACTCTTGACGAGCAGTACTTC. Translation: CASSPPVRDTLDEQYF.

The V gene is TRBV30, the J gene TRBJ2-3; 8 nucleotides align to TRBD2. The CDR3 runs 14 residues. CDR1 is GTSNPN, CDR2 SVGIG, per germline (reference sequence). Losses at the gene ends were 4 bases for V and 0 bases for J; bases not matched to a gene: 3. For the CDR3, the DNA is TGTGCCTGGACTAGCGGGTATAGCACAGATACGCAGTATTTT. The encoded protein is CAWTSGYSTDTQYF.

This clone showed up just once. The CDR3 here is CASTPGKTQYF. The CDR3 bases are TGTGCCAGCACTCCAGGGAAGACCCAGTACTTC. V and J are TRBV25-1 and TRBJ2-5, with a possible D match to TRBD1 (5 bases). CDR3 length equals 11 residues. Germline V gene lookup returns CDR1 MGHDK and CDR2 SYGVNS. The germline V and J ends were trimmed by 7 bases and 6 bases, with 9 bases remaining between them.

This clone has only one observation. The V gene is TRBV4-1, the J gene TRBJ2-1, with 7 bases that match TRBD2. CDR1 MGHRA and CDR2 YSYEKL come from the germline V gene. The CDR3 loop spans 17 amino acids. With V trimmed by 0 bases and J by 2 bases, 7 bases remained unmatched. The CDR3 DNA follows: TGCGCCAGCAGCCAAGATATAAGCGGGGTAACCTACAATGAGCAGTTCTTC. Amino acid sequence: CASSQDISGVTYNEQFF.

The V call is TRBV7-9, the J call TRBJ2-7; 11 positions agree with TRBD1. J lost 3 bases, V lost 5 bases, and 6 bases had no gene match. Looked up from germline, CDR1 is SEHNR and CDR2 is FQNEAQ (reference sequence). The CDR3 extends over 15 amino acids. As DNA, the CDR3 is TGTGCCAGCAGCATCCCCGGGACAGGGGGCTACGAGCAGTACTTC. Residues: CASSIPGTGGYEQYF.

In this sample, this clone turned up once. The rearrangement joins TRBV18 to TRBJ2-7; perhaps TRBD1 as D (6 bases). Between the trimmed V and J ends, which lost 3 bases and 2 bases, there was a span of 8 bases. Germline assignment: CDR1 KGHSH and CDR2 LQKENI. The CDR3 length is 13 residues. CDR3: CASSPTGAYEQYF. The DNA for the CDR3 is TGTGCCAGCTCACCGACAGGAGCCTACGAGCAGTACTTC. Full variable domain (rest looked up from reference TRBV18 and TRBJ2-7): NAGVMQNPRHLVRRRGQEARLRCSPMKGHSHVYWYRQLPEEGLKFMVYLQKENIIDESGMPKERFSAEFPKEGPSILRIQQVVRGDSAAYFCASSPTGAYEQYFGPGTRLTVT.

There are a few counts of this clone. The chain has TRBV19 and TRBJ2-7; 7 bases map to TRBD1. The J segment lost 5 bases and the V segment lost 7 bases, leaving 8 bases of the junction unmatched. Germline assignment: CDR1 LNHDA and CDR2 SQIVND (reference sequence). This CDR3 has 13 amino acids. The DNA of the CDR3 is TGTGCCAGTACTTCGACAGGGAAGGACGAGCAGTACTTC. It encodes CASTSTGKDEQYF.

CDR3 amino acids: CASSTGATPFEQYF. CDR3 sequence (DNA): TGTGCCAGCAGTACAGGGGCCACCCCCTTCGAGCAGTACTTC. This chain joins TRBV28 and TRBJ2-7, with 7 bases identical to TRBD1. This CDR3 is 14 amino acids long. Losses at the gene ends were 5 bases for V and 6 bases for J; bases not matched to a gene: 10. From germline, CDR1 is MDHEN and CDR2 SYDVKM.

The chain recombines TRBV19 with TRBJ2-1; D gene unclear. CDR3 size: 11 residues. CDR1 is LNHDA, CDR2 SQIVND, per germline (reference sequence). The V end was cut by 7 bases, the J end by 5 bases, with 6 bases between. The CDR3 sequence: CASNFNNEQFF. In DNA form, the CDR3 reads TGTGCCAGTAATTTTAACAATGAGCAGTTCTTC.

The chain has TRBV28 and TRBJ1-6; no clear D. V was shortened by 8 bases and J by 7 bases, with 12 bases between the two germline ends. The CDR3 contains 13 residues. Per the germline V gene, CDR1 is MDHEN and CDR2 is SYDVKM. The CDR3 DNA is TGTGCCAGCCGACTCCCGGGGAATTCACCCCTCCACTTT. Translation: CASRLPGNSPLHF.

In this sample, this clone turned up a few times. This specimen includes other DNA sequences encoding the same CDR3. This sequence joins TRBV2 and TRBJ2-7, with 8 bases identical to TRBD2. CDR1 and CDR2 (germline): SNHLY, FYNNEI. This CDR3 has 13 amino acids. V lost 3 bases, J lost 2 bases, and 0 bases stayed unmatched. The CDR3 coding sequence is TGTGCCAGCAGTGAGGGACTAGCCTACGAGCAGTACTTC. Its protein product is CASSEGLAYEQYF.